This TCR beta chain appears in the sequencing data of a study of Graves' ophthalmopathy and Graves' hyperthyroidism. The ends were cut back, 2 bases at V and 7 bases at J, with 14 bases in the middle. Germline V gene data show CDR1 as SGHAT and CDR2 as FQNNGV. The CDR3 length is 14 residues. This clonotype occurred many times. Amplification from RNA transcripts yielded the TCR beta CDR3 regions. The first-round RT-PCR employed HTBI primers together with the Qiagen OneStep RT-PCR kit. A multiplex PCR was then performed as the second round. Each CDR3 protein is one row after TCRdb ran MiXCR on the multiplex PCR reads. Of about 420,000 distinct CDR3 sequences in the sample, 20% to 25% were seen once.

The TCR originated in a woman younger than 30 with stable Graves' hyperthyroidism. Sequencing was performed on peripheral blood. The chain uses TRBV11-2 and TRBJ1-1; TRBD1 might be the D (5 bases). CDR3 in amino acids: CASSLLRGPGEAFF. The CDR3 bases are TGTGCCAGCAGCTTATTGAGGGGCCCTGGTGAAGCTTTCTTT.